This T cell receptor beta chain was identified during a study of T cells and Merkel cell carcinoma outcomes. TCRdb keeps only in-frame clones here, not all; method: immunoSEQ multiplex PCR. This table has over 15,000 clones, 81% appearing once. In the case of this clone: Its antigen is as yet unknown.

The CDR3 is made up of 17 amino acids. Trimming removed 0 bases from V and 4 bases from J, with 16 bases in between. Per the germline V gene, CDR1 is MNHEY and CDR2 is SMNVEV (reference sequence). Study results and caveats: In Merkel cell carcinoma, repertoire and T-cell density reportedly predicted outcomes.

This chain connects TRBV27 to TRBJ1-5; D call uncertain. This TCR derives from a human donor with Merkel cell carcinoma. Sequencing was performed on tumor tissue from Merkel cell carcinoma. CDR3 sequence: CASSLSKGWGGNQPQHF. DNA for the CDR3: TGTGCCAGCAGTTTATCGAAAGGGTGGGGTGGAAATCAGCCCCAGCATTTT.